Listed here is a single T cell receptor (beta chain). The antigen is unknown. In the PCR, 60 Vbeta and 13 Jbeta primers were used. Original processing notes: In a later analysis, the count reached 80 million or so unique TCR beta chains, with about 10 million shared. The method was immunoSEQ multiplex PCR; TCRdb's version includes in-frame clones alone and lacks a portion of them. V and J calls and clone size are given by that table; D and trimming were obtained from the DNA. The sample holds 25,000 to 40,000 clones; 65% to 75% are singletons and the top ten take about a fifth. This sample was taken from a study of cytomegalovirus exposure and HLA in healthy donors. Germline lookup yields CDR1 SGHNT and CDR2 YYREEE (reference sequence). The CDR3 has 16 residues. V shed 0 bases and J shed 0 bases, with 12 bases lying between them. Study findings and constraints: Apart from CMV serostatus, no immune exposure information was available. Later analysis showed most CMV-associated TCR beta chains appearing HLA-restricted.

The sequence derives from a man in his fifties or sixties in good health and CMV-seropositive. The specimen was PBMCs. V and J are TRBV5-4 and TRBJ1-1; D is ambiguous. DNA for the CDR3: TGTGCCAGCAGCTTGGAAGTGTCGGTCATGAACACTGAAGCTTTCTTT. Translation gives CASSLEVSVMNTEAFF.